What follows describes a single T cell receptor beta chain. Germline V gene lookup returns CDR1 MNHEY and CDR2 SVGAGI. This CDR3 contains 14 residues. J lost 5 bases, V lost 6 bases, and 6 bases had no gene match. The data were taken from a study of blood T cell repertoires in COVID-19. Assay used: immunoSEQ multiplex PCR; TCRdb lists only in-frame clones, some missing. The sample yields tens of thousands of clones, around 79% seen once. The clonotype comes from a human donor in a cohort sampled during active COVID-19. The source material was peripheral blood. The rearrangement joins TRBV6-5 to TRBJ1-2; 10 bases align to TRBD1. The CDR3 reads CASRGTGDWYGYTF. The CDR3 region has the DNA TGTGCCAGCAGGGGGACAGGGGATTGGTATGGCTACACCTTC.